These 27 T cell receptor beta chains came from one sample sequenced in a study of T-cell reconstitution after alpha-beta-depleted transplantation in children. Unique molecular identifiers were incorporated into the prepared TCRbeta library. Via MiXCR, TCRdb re-called the PCR reads, giving one row per CDR3 protein. The table shows a few hundred thousand distinct CDR3 sequences, with around 10% occurring only once. This specimen consisted of peripheral blood, obtained 180 days after TCRalphabeta/CD19-depleted stem cell transplant. These receptors all stem from a male patient aged 2-10 years who had a stem cell transplant for chronic granulomatous disease, so the T cells may come from the graft donor.

This clonotype was found many times. J is TRBJ1-5 and V is TRBV29-1; 8 bases agree with TRBD1. The CDR3 runs 15 residues. Trimming removed 6 bases from V and 2 bases from J; junction bases left unmatched: 9. Germline CDR1 is SQVTM and CDR2 is ANQGSEA. The CDR3 loop is CSVGEGQGRNQPQHF. In DNA form, the CDR3 reads TGCAGCGTCGGGGAAGGACAGGGTCGCAATCAGCCCCAGCATTTT.

A remark on this clonotype: This may arise from a read error, as a much more abundant clone is one base away. The genes are TRBV20-1 and TRBJ1-2; D unresolved. In germline, CDR1 is DFQATT, CDR2 SNEGSKA (reference sequence). V shed 4 bases and J shed 1 base, with 13 bases lying between them. This CDR3 is 14 amino acids long. CDR3 DNA: TGCAGTGCTACCTTTCGACGGAGTAACTATGGCTACACCTTC. It yields the protein CSATFRRSNYGYTF.

This clonotype was found a few times. The chain recombines TRBV20-1 with TRBJ2-5; 14 bases align to TRBD2. This CDR3 contains 21 residues. The V and J ends lost 6 bases and 5 bases, in that order; junction bases with no gene match: 26. Germline V gene sequence: CDR1 DFQATT, CDR2 SNEGSKA (reference sequence). The chain's CDR3 is CSAIPHRGLGLAGGRGETQYF. The DNA for the CDR3 is TGCAGTGCCATTCCTCACAGGGGGCTAGGACTAGCGGGAGGCCGTGGGGAGACCCAGTACTTC.

This clonotype was counted many times. The rearrangement uses TRBV12-3 or TRBV12-4 and TRBJ2-1; 11 nucleotides line up with TRBD2. This CDR3 contains 17 residues. V dropped 7 bases and J dropped 0; count of bases not matched to a gene: 8. CDR3 sequence (DNA): TGTGCCAGCACCCTACTAGCGGGAGAGAGCTCCTACAATGAGCAGTTCTTC. It translates to CASTLLAGESSYNEQFF.

This clonotype has a handful of counts. The chain uses TRBV14 and TRBJ2-1; a weak D match, TRBD2 (5 bases). CDR1 is SGHDN, CDR2 FVKESK, per germline. Trimming took off 6 bases at V and 9 bases at J, with 30 bases between the two ends. The CDR3 loop spans 18 amino acids. Written as DNA, the CDR3 is TGTGCCAGCAGTTACATCCGACTCCGGGGAGTATACAACACTGAGCAGTTCTTC. Protein sequence: CASSYIRLRGVYNTEQFF.

This clonotype occurred many times. The chain has TRBV2 and TRBJ2-5; 9 bases are a match to TRBD2. Losses at the gene ends were 1 base for V and 3 bases for J; bases not matched to a gene: 3. CDR1 is SNHLY and CDR2 is FYNNEI in the germline V gene. This CDR3 region has 15 residues. The CDR3 DNA follows: TGTGCCAGCAGTGAAGGGCTAGCGGGAAAAGAGACCCAGTACTTC. It translates to CASSEGLAGKETQYF.

At least ten counts were recorded for this clonotype. The chain couples TRBV7-2 to TRBJ2-5; D is unresolved. The CDR3 extends over 14 amino acids. CDR1 SGHTA and CDR2 FQGNSA come from the germline V gene. Trimming pared 0 bases from V and 3 bases from J, leaving 8 bases between. CDR3 in amino acids: CASSLAGRKETQYF. The CDR3 bases are TGTGCCAGCAGCTTAGCCGGGCGGAAAGAGACCCAGTACTTC. Full variable domain (outside the CDR3, taken from reference TRBV7-2 and TRBJ2-5): GAGVSQSPSNKVTEKGKDVELRCDPISGHTALYWYRQSLGQGLEFLIYFQGNSAPDKSGLPSDRFSAERTGGSVSTLTIQRTQQEDSAVYLCASSLAGRKETQYFGPGTRLLVL.

With regard to this clonotype: Given a much more abundant clone one base away, this may be a read error. The J gene is TRBJ1-2, the V gene TRBV4-3; D is undetermined. Germline CDR1 reads LGHNA; CDR2 reads YSLEER. There are 13 residues in the CDR3. The CDR3 protein is CASSPTRYYGDTF. In DNA form, the CDR3 reads TGCGCCAGCAGCCCGACACGCTACTATGGCGACACCTTC.

This clonotype showed up many times. The rearrangement links TRBV10-3 to TRBJ2-5, with D possibly being TRBD1 (5 bases). From germline, CDR1 is ENHRY and CDR2 SYGVKD. The V end was cut by 0 bases, the J end by 3 bases, with 8 bases between. CDR3 length equals 14 residues. The CDR3 region has the DNA TGTGCCATCAGTGAGTCAGGGGTCGAAGAGACCCAGTACTTC. This codes for CAISESGVEETQYF.

This clonotype was seen repeatedly, ten times or more. The chain employs TRBV7-6 and TRBJ1-2; D unclear. Trimming removed 4 bases at V and 8 bases at J, with 14 bases between. The CDR3 has 13 residues. Germline V gene sequence: CDR1 SGHVS, CDR2 FNYEAQ. The CDR3, as DNA: TGTGCCAGCAGCTCCAGGTCCCGCGGGGGCTACACCTTC. Translating gives CASSSRSRGGYTF.

Comment on this clonotype: A read error may explain this, as a much larger clone is one base away. This chain uses TRBV3-1 with TRBJ2-7; D ambiguous. Germline values: CDR1 LGHDT, CDR2 YNNKEL (reference sequence). The CDR3 contains 13 residues. CDR3 sequence (DNA): TGTGCCTGCAGCCTTTGGCTCTCCTACGAGCAGTACTTC. Translation gives CACSLWLSYEQYF.

This clonotype was recorded many times. V usage is TRBV7-6 and J usage is TRBJ1-5, with D unclear. Germline CDR1 SGHVS, CDR2 FNYEAQ. The CDR3 is 15 residues long. V lost 1 base, J lost 5 bases, and 12 bases lay in between. The CDR3 sequence is CASSLEAGPYQPQHF. In DNA, the CDR3 is TGTGCCAGCAGCTTAGAGGCCGGGCCCTATCAGCCCCAGCATTTT.

This clonotype occurred many times. The chain carries TRBV7-9 and TRBJ2-7; no firm D call. There are 11 residues in the CDR3. Trimming removed 5 bases at V and 4 bases at J, with 6 bases between. Germline assignment: CDR1 SEHNR and CDR2 FQNEAQ (reference sequence). The CDR3 coding sequence is TGTGCCAGCAGCCACCTTTACGAGCAGTACTTC. This sequence encodes CASSHLYEQYF.

This clonotype has ten or more counts. The J gene is TRBJ2-7, the V gene TRBV7-9, with no clear D. The CDR3 covers 14 residues. Trimming pared 5 bases from V and 6 bases from J, leaving 17 bases between. Germline V gene sequence: CDR1 SEHNR, CDR2 FQNEAQ (reference sequence). The CDR3 loop reads CASSPNHARTEQYF. CDR3 DNA: TGTGCCAGCAGCCCAAACCACGCGCGCACCGAGCAGTACTTC. The full variable domain, completed using reference TRBV7-9 and TRBJ2-7, is DTGVSQNPRHKITKRGQNVTFRCDPISEHNRLYWYRQTLGQGPEFLTYFQNEAQLEKSRLLSDRFSAERPKGSFSTLEIQRTEQGDSAMYLCASSPNHARTEQYFGPGTRLTVT.

There are many counts of this clonotype. The CDR3 spells CASSLQRENPYF. CDR3 DNA: TGTGCCAGCAGTTTACAGCGGGAGAATCCGTACTTC. The chain recombines TRBV12-3 or TRBV12-4 with TRBJ2-4; 8 bases match TRBD2. This CDR3 has 12 amino acids. The trim removed 2 bases at V and 15 bases at J, leaving 6 bases unmatched.

This clonotype was seen repeatedly, ten times or more. The chain has TRBV4-1 and TRBJ1-1; tentative D call: TRBD1 (5 bases). Trimming stripped 0 bases from V and 6 bases from J, with 14 bases between. This CDR3 is 15 amino acids long. Germline CDR1 reads MGHRA; CDR2 reads YSYEKL. The CDR3 spells CASSQDRIGAPEAFF. CDR3 bases: TGCGCCAGCAGCCAAGATCGCATAGGGGCCCCTGAAGCTTTCTTT.

This clonotype was recorded at least ten times. The chain has TRBV5-1 and TRBJ2-7; D perhaps matches TRBD1 (6 bases). In germline, CDR1 is SGHRS, CDR2 YFSETQ. CDR3 length: 13 amino acids. The ends were cut back, 2 bases at V and 4 bases at J, with 10 bases in the middle. CDR3 region: CASSLRTEYEQYF. CDR3 nucleotide sequence: TGCGCCAGCAGCTTACGGACAGAGTACGAGCAGTACTTC.

This clonotype was seen ten or more times. This chain joins TRBV5-1 and TRBJ2-5; 7 bases match TRBD1. Germline CDR1 and CDR2: SGHRS and YFSETQ. This CDR3 is built from 13 residues. The J segment lost 3 bases and the V segment lost 2 bases, leaving 1 base of the junction unmatched. Written as DNA, the CDR3 is TGCGCCAGCAGCTTCGGGACAGAAGAGACCCAGTACTTC. It yields the protein CASSFGTEETQYF.

This clonotype was observed at least ten times. This chain connects TRBV20-1 to TRBJ2-2, with D perhaps TRBD2 (6 bases). The CDR3 is 14 amino acids. V was cut by 7 bases and J by 6 bases, with 18 bases left in between. Looked up from germline, CDR1 is DFQATT and CDR2 is SNEGSKA (reference sequence). The CDR3, as DNA: TGCAGTGTTCCAGCCCCGGGACTCTCCGGGGAGCTGTTTTTT. Its protein product is CSVPAPGLSGELFF.

This clonotype was picked up many times. The rearrangement uses TRBV21-1 and TRBJ2-5. TRBV21-1 is a pseudogene segment. This CDR3 is 12 amino acids long. The CDR3 here is CASSNTRETQYF. The CDR3, as DNA: TGTGCCAGCAGCAATACGCGAGAGACCCAGTACTTC.

At least ten counts were recorded for this clonotype. The chain uses TRBV5-6 and TRBJ2-5; a weak D match, TRBD1 (6 bases). V lost 4 bases, J lost 5 bases, and 15 bases lay in between. The CDR3 consists of 14 residues. Looked up from germline, CDR1 is SGHDT and CDR2 is YYEEEE. CDR3 bases: TGTGCCAGCAGCGCTTCAGGGGCACGGGAGACCCAGTACTTC. Protein: CASSASGARETQYF. Filled out from reference TRBV5-6 and TRBJ2-5, the complete variable domain reads DAGVTQSPTHLIKTRGQQVTLRCSPKSGHDTVSWYQQALGQGPQFIFQYYEEEERQRGNFPDRFSGHQFPNYSSELNVNALLLGDSALYLCASSASGARETQYFGPGTRLLVL.

This clonotype has ten or more counts. This chain's CDR3 is CASSSAGYYEQYF. Here the CDR3 DNA reads TGTGCCAGCAGTTCGGCAGGGTACTACGAGCAGTACTTC. V is TRBV27 and J is TRBJ2-7, with D maybe TRBD1 (5 bases). CDR3 length: 13 amino acids. CDR1 is MNHEY and CDR2 is SMNVEV in the germline V gene (reference sequence). V was clipped by 4 bases and J by 3 bases, with 10 bases between them.

A word on this clonotype: A much larger clone is a single base away; this may be a read error. The chain employs TRBV7-2 and TRBJ2-2, with D unclear. The CDR3 contains 17 residues. CDR1 is SGHTA, CDR2 FQGNSA, per germline. V gave up 2 bases and J gave up 1 base, with 14 bases separating them. The CDR3 nucleotides are TGTGCCAGCAGCTTAACTTTATCGGTTAAGAACACCGGGGAGCTGTTTTTT. Amino acids: CASSLTLSVKNTGELFF.

This clonotype was seen just once. A much larger clone differs by one base, so this may be a read error. The chain joins TRBV6-2 or TRBV6-3 to TRBJ1-6; a weak D match, TRBD1 (6 bases). Germline V CDR1 and CDR2: MNHEY, SVGEGT. V was pared by 4 bases and J by 8 bases, with 18 bases between. The CDR3 has 16 residues. The DNA of the CDR3 is TGTGCCAGCAGTTTGATAGCCAGGGGTATGGATTCACCCCTCCACTTT. Amino acids: CASSLIARGMDSPLHF.

This clonotype was seen many times. The chain uses TRBV29-1 and TRBJ1-2; D is unresolved. V was trimmed by 6 bases and J by 6 bases, leaving 5 bases between them. This CDR3 is 9 amino acids long. CDR1 is SQVTM and CDR2 is ANQGSEA in the germline V gene. The CDR3 nucleotides read TGCAGCGTGAGAGATGGCTACACCTTC. The encoded protein is CSVRDGYTF.

This clonotype was seen at least ten times. The chain uses TRBV12-3 or TRBV12-4 and TRBJ2-7; TRBD2 matches at 7 bases. This CDR3 is built from 15 residues. V dropped 5 bases and J dropped 0; count of bases not matched to a gene: 7. The CDR3 bases are TGTGCCAGCAGTCCCTGGGGGGGACGCTCCTACGAGCAGTACTTC. Its translation: CASSPWGGRSYEQYF.

This clonotype was seen ten or more times. The chain has TRBV5-1 and TRBJ1-1, with unresolved D. Germline CDR1 reads SGHRS; CDR2 reads YFSETQ. V was shortened by 4 bases and J by 6 bases, with 19 bases between the two germline ends. This CDR3 is 15 amino acids long. The CDR3 loop is CASSPRLRSPAEAFF. CDR3 DNA sequence: TGCGCCAGCAGCCCCCGATTGCGGTCTCCCGCTGAAGCTTTCTTT.